Sequencing of this T cell receptor (beta chain) was carried out in a study of blood T cell repertoires in COVID-19. Across the study: The United States, Italy and Spain provided the acute and convalescent COVID-19 samples. Sample material is recorded as cDNA or gDNA derived from T cells, B-cell-depleted T cells, or PBMCs.

There are 16 residues in the CDR3. Germline values: CDR1 MGHRA, CDR2 YSYEKL. V lost 3 bases and J lost 3, with 14 bases in between. Authors' data handling: Reference gene primer amplification in the assay estimated nucleated cell counts. The repertoire was sequenced with immunoSEQ multiplex PCR; TCRdb's copy has only in-frame clones and lacks some. Clone size and V and J calls were adopted from that table, with D and trimming inferred from the DNA. This sample has around 280,000 clones, with around 90% found just once. J is TRBJ1-4 and V is TRBV4-1, with D unresolved. Sequencing used peripheral blood. The sequence was collected from a woman in her forties or fifties who had recovered from COVID-19. In DNA, the CDR3 is TGCGCCAGCAGCCAGATCCCCGGGGATCCTAATGAAAAACTGTTTTTT. It is translated as CASSQIPGDPNEKLFF.